This is a list of T cell receptor beta chains from one sample in a study of T-cell reconstitution after alpha-beta-depleted transplantation in children. TCRdb independently ran MiXCR on the PCR reads; one entry per CDR3 protein. The top ten clones hold roughly 4.8% of a sample with 700,000 to 950,000 distinct CDR3 sequences, less than 20% of them seen once. The material was PBMCs, mostly from graft donor cells, obtained 360 days after TCRalphabeta/CD19-depleted stem cell transplant. These receptors all stem from a male patient under 18 who had a stem cell transplant for acute lymphoblastic leukemia, so the T cells may come from the graft donor. Both conserved end residues are part of each CDR3.

J gene | V gene | CDR3 protein
TRBJ1-5 | TRBV12-3/TRBV12-4 | CASSPSPGSQPQHF
TRBJ2-1 | TRBV6-1 | CASSTPGQVWNEQFF
TRBJ2-7 | TRBV18 | CASSKGASGRLGSYEQYF
TRBJ1-2 | TRBV4-1 | CASSQEPTGFDGYTF
TRBJ2-7 | TRBV5-6 | CASSLMSGGPLYEQYF
TRBJ2-1 | TRBV6-6 | CASGDYEQFF
TRBJ2-1 | TRBV5-6 | CASSLGALEQFF
TRBJ2-3 | TRBV4-1 | CASSQDRGRWGTDTQYF
TRBJ2-6 | TRBV11-2 | CASSFYSGANVLTF
TRBJ2-7 | TRBV6-1 | CASSDPRDRPSYEQYF
TRBJ2-1 | TRBV20-1 | CSAPTYNEQFF
TRBJ2-1 | TRBV3-1 | CASSQDRGTPLRNEQFF
TRBJ2-7 | TRBV20-1 | CSARDGGTPSYEQYF
TRBJ2-1 | TRBV27 | CASSLVGLAYNEQFF
TRBJ2-5 | TRBV4-1 | CASSQETRPAQETQYF
TRBJ2-5 | TRBV18 | CASSPQAQGQKGTQYF
TRBJ2-7 | TRBV7-2 | CASSLGGLSGEQYF
TRBJ2-3 | TRBV5-1 | CASSLAVEGMRATDTQYF
TRBJ2-2 | TRBV12-3/TRBV12-4 | CASSFRAGGPGELFF
TRBJ2-1 | TRBV20-1 | CSASKNEQFF
TRBJ2-1 | TRBV15 | CATSQPHKVSYNEQFF
TRBJ2-3 | TRBV7-2 | CASSLRVATDTQYF
TRBJ2-1 | TRBV3-1 | CASSIRLAGNPIPYNEQFF
TRBJ2-5 | TRBV4-1 | CASSQRKGALETQYF
TRBJ2-1 | TRBV5-6 | CASSVGLVYHEQFF
TRBJ2-7 | TRBV27 | CASSFGGGTYEQYF
TRBJ2-5 | TRBV14 | CASSQVGWYESQETQYF
TRBJ2-7 | TRBV4-1 | CASSLQPGRVYEQYF
TRBJ1-1 | TRBV7-9 | CASSLWGRVNTEAFF
TRBJ2-5 | TRBV11-2 | CASSYLSGKWTQYF
TRBJ2-7 | TRBV7-8 | CASTLRGTYEQYF
TRBJ2-4 | TRBV27 | CASRGTGHVGNIQYF
TRBJ1-1 | TRBV7-9 | CASSLSYRDTEAFF
TRBJ1-1 | TRBV6-6 | CASRDHRDAFF
TRBJ2-7 | TRBV11-2 | CASSRVRDFLYEQYF
TRBJ2-5 | TRBV12-3/TRBV12-4 | CASKRAGGETQYF
TRBJ2-5 | TRBV27 | CASSFSPGALETQYF
TRBJ1-4 | TRBV20-1 | CSASLHGGTSEKLFF
TRBJ2-7 | TRBV5-1 | CASSLDIQEQYF
TRBJ2-5 | TRBV19 | CASSMGEAAQETQYF
TRBJ2-3 | TRBV10-3 | CAISLAGGMTDTQYF